The 23 T cell receptor beta chains reported below all come from one sample, sequenced in a study of tumor-infiltrating lymphocytes in localized non-small cell lung cancer. The repertoire was sequenced with immunoSEQ multiplex PCR; TCRdb's copy has only in-frame clones and lacks some. Of 13,000 or so clones listed, 75% to 85% are singletons. The sequencing sample was made of lung tumor tissue. The receptors shown here come from a human donor with non-small cell lung cancer.

The rearrangement joins TRBV15 to TRBJ1-1, with no clear D. V was cut by 3 bases and J by 4 bases, with 15 bases left in between. The CDR3 runs 15 residues. The germline V gene has CDR1 LNHNV and CDR2 YYDKDF (reference sequence). CDR3 sequence reads: CATSRFKRGGTEAFF. CDR3 DNA sequence: TGTGCCACCAGCAGGTTCAAACGGGGAGGCACTGAAGCTTTCTTT. Together with reference TRBV15 and TRBJ1-1, the CDR3 gives the full variable domain: DAMVIQNPRYQVTQFGKPVTLSCSQTLNHNVMYWYQQKSSQAPKLLFHYYDKDFNNEADTPDNFQSRRPNTSFCFLDIRSPGLGDTAMYLCATSRFKRGGTEAFFGQGTRLTVV.

V and J are TRBV10-3 and TRBJ2-5; maybe TRBD1 (6 bases). The V gene lost 2 bases and the J gene lost 5 bases, with 12 bases spanning the gap. This CDR3 is 14 amino acids long. The germline V gene has CDR1 ENHRY and CDR2 SYGVKD. CDR3 loop: CAISEPRGGETQYF. CDR3 in DNA: TGTGCCATCAGTGAGCCCAGGGGTGGGGAGACCCAGTACTTC.

The CDR3 sequence: CATSRGDSSSYNEQFF. The CDR3 coding sequence is TGTGCCACCAGCCGAGGGGACTCCTCCTCCTACAATGAGCAGTTCTTC. The rearrangement uses TRBV15 and TRBJ2-1; TRBD2 might be the D (6 bases). Per germline, CDR1 LNHNV and CDR2 YYDKDF (reference sequence). This CDR3 has 16 amino acids. Trimming took off 5 bases at V and 0 bases at J, with 14 bases between the two ends.

This clone was seen once. The chain links TRBV2 to TRBJ1-1; D remains unclear. V lost 4 bases, J lost 1 base, and 7 bases lay in between. The germline V gene encodes CDR1 SNHLY and CDR2 FYNNEI. CDR3 length: 13 amino acids. The CDR3 loop reads CASSVTENTEAFF. In DNA, the CDR3 is TGTGCCAGCAGTGTGACGGAGAACACTGAAGCTTTCTTT.

The chain couples TRBV7-2 to TRBJ1-2; 8 bases align to TRBD1. The germline gives CDR1 SGHTA, CDR2 FQGNSA. This CDR3 has 17 amino acids. The trim removed 0 bases at V and 8 bases at J, leaving 14 bases unmatched. In DNA form, the CDR3 reads TGTGCCAGCAGCTTAGCAACCTCTAGACAGGGGTCGCAGGGCTACACCTTC. This codes for CASSLATSRQGSQGYTF.

V gene TRBV29-1 combines with J gene TRBJ1-4; D may be TRBD1 (5 bases). CDR1 is SQVTM and CDR2 is ANQGSEA in the germline V gene. Deletions cut 1 base from V and 6 bases from J, with 15 bases between. This CDR3 has 15 residues. The CDR3 protein is CSVEVLLGDDEKLFF. CDR3 nucleotide sequence: TGCAGCGTTGAAGTTCTTTTAGGGGACGATGAAAAACTGTTTTTT.

The chain couples TRBV13 to TRBJ1-2; D possibly corresponds to TRBD1 (6 bases). Trimming pared 5 bases from V and 4 bases from J, leaving 17 bases between. Germline CDR1 PRHDT, CDR2 FYEKMQ (reference sequence). This CDR3 is built from 15 residues. The CDR3 loop reads CASSQQGALVYGYTF. The CDR3, as DNA: TGTGCCAGCAGCCAACAGGGAGCCCTTGTCTATGGCTACACCTTC.

This clone turned up a few times. The chain links TRBV29-1 to TRBJ2-7; no clear D gene. The CDR3 loop spans 12 amino acids. From germline, CDR1 is SQVTM and CDR2 ANQGSEA. V shed 4 bases and J shed 0 bases, with 7 bases lying between them. The DNA for the CDR3 is TGCAGCGTTGTGGTTAACTCCTACGAGCAGTACTTC. It translates to CSVVVNSYEQYF.

V and J are TRBV19 and TRBJ1-2; D unresolved. The CDR3 spans 15 residues. Trimming took 5 bases from V and 0 from J, leaving 13 bases between them. Germline V gives CDR1 LNHDA, CDR2 SQIVND (reference sequence). The CDR3 protein is CASSASSRSNYGYTF. In nucleotides, the CDR3 is TGTGCCAGTAGTGCGTCATCACGCTCTAACTATGGCTACACCTTC.

This clone was found a few times. The rearrangement joins TRBV10-3 to TRBJ2-5, with D possibly matching TRBD1 (6 bases). The germline CDR1 and CDR2 sequences are ENHRY and SYGVKD. CDR3 length equals 14 residues. V lost 6 bases and J 1 base, leaving 12 bases between the germline ends. CDR3: CAISGQYPQETQYF. The CDR3 DNA sequence: TGTGCCATCAGCGGACAGTACCCCCAAGAGACCCAGTACTTC.

This chain joins TRBV14 and TRBJ1-1, with 7 bases aligning to TRBD1. This CDR3 comprises 13 residues. Germline CDR1 is SGHDN and CDR2 is FVKESK. Trimming took 10 bases from V and 2 from J; bases not matched to a gene: 7. CDR3 in amino acids: CATSQGLNTEAFF. CDR3 DNA: TGTGCCACCTCACAGGGGCTTAACACTGAAGCTTTCTTT.

The chain employs TRBV4-3 and TRBJ1-1; D not resolved. The CDR3 contains 14 residues. V was cut by 0 bases and J by 3 bases, with 8 bases left in between. In germline, CDR1 is LGHNA, CDR2 YSLEER. The CDR3 DNA reads as TGCGCCAGCAGCCAAGACCAATGGTACACTGAAGCTTTCTTT. It encodes CASSQDQWYTEAFF.

The chain combines TRBV11-2 with TRBJ1-6; 9 nucleotides align to TRBD1. From germline, CDR1 is SGHAT and CDR2 FQNNGV. V shed 5 bases and J 4 bases; nucleotides not matched to a gene: 3. The CDR3 is made up of 15 amino acids. CDR3 amino acids: CASSAGTGYNSPLHF. Here the CDR3 DNA reads TGTGCCAGCAGCGCAGGGACAGGGTATAATTCACCCCTCCACTTT.

The rearrangement uses TRBV29-1 and TRBJ1-1; 10 bases map to TRBD1. Germline V gene lookup returns CDR1 SQVTM and CDR2 ANQGSEA. The CDR3 sequence is 14 residues long. The trim removed 1 base at V and 3 bases at J, leaving 2 bases unmatched. The CDR3 sequence: CSVEGGTGDTEAFF. CDR3 bases: TGCAGCGTTGAAGGGGGGACAGGGGACACTGAAGCTTTCTTT.

The gene calls are TRBV9 and TRBJ2-5; 11 bases align to TRBD2. This CDR3 has 17 amino acids. V dropped 2 bases and J dropped 0; count of bases not matched to a gene: 6. Per the germline V gene, CDR1 is SGDLS and CDR2 is YYNGEE. For the CDR3, the DNA is TGTGCCAGCAGCGTTTCACTAGCGGGGGAGTACCAAGAGACCCAGTACTTC. Protein product: CASSVSLAGEYQETQYF.

The rearrangement joins TRBV11-2 to TRBJ1-5; D call uncertain. Germline V gives CDR1 SGHAT, CDR2 FQNNGV. The CDR3 runs 13 residues. The germline V and J ends were trimmed by 1 base and 6 bases, with 7 bases remaining between them. The CDR3 nucleotides read TGTGCCAGCAGCTTAGGGATCCGTCAGCCCCAGCATTTT. This codes for CASSLGIRQPQHF.

This chain uses TRBV7-9 with TRBJ2-4; D is possibly TRBD1 or TRBD2 (5 bases each). CDR1 and CDR2 from the germline V gene are SEHNR and FQNEAQ (reference sequence). CDR3 length: 15 residues. The ends were cut back, 4 bases at V and 6 bases at J, with 16 bases in the middle. The CDR3: CASSSGLGDGNIQYF. Written as DNA, the CDR3 is TGTGCCAGCAGCTCGGGCCTGGGGGACGGAAACATTCAGTACTTC.

This chain connects TRBV6-1 to TRBJ2-5; no definite D call. The length of the CDR3 is 11 residues. Germline CDR1 reads MNHNS; CDR2 reads SASEGT. V was cut by 4 bases and J by 4 bases, with 4 bases left in between. DNA of the CDR3: TGTGCCAGCAGTGTTGCAGAGACCCAGTACTTC. Encoded protein: CASSVAETQYF.

The rearrangement uses TRBV28 and TRBJ2-5; D assignment may be TRBD1 or TRBD2 (5 bases each). Germline V gene sequence: CDR1 MDHEN, CDR2 SYDVKM. This CDR3 is 15 amino acids long. Trimming cost V 9 bases and J 7 bases, with 24 bases left between them. The CDR3 DNA sequence: TGTGCCAGTATTAAATACAGGCCCGCGGGTGGGACCCAGTACTTC. It yields the protein CASIKYRPAGGTQYF. Supplemented by reference TRBV28 and TRBJ2-5, the full variable domain reads DVKVTQSSRYLVKRTGEKVFLECVQDMDHENMFWYRQDPGLGLRLIYFSYDVKMKEKGDIPEGYSVSREKKERFSLILESASTNQTSMYLCASIKYRPAGGTQYFGPGTRLLVL.

The chain is built from TRBV5-4 and TRBJ2-3; D gene uncertain. CDR1 is SGHNT and CDR2 is YYREEE in the germline V gene (reference sequence). V was pared by 4 bases and J by 0 bases, with 12 bases between. The CDR3 runs to 15 residues. The CDR3 sequence is CASSLSASSTDTQYF. DNA for the CDR3: TGTGCCAGCAGCCTATCAGCCTCTAGCACAGATACGCAGTATTTT.

The chain uses TRBV19 and TRBJ2-7; 10 nucleotides agree with TRBD1. V gave up 10 bases and J gave up 0 bases; unmatched junction bases: 3. Germline V gene data show CDR1 as LNHDA and CDR2 as SQIVND (reference sequence). The CDR3 covers 13 residues. CDR3 in amino acids: CATRDRGSYEQYF. CDR3 nucleotide sequence: TGTGCCACCCGGGACAGGGGCTCCTACGAGCAGTACTTC. Drawing the rest from reference TRBV19 and TRBJ2-7, the complete variable domain is DGGITQSPKYLFRKEGQNVTLSCEQNLNHDAMYWYRQDPGQGLRLIYYSQIVNDFQKGDIAEGYSVSREKKESFPLTVTSAQKNPTAFYLCATRDRGSYEQYFGPGTRLTVT.

The CDR3 DNA reads TGTGCCAGTAGTACCCAGACGGTCCAGCCCCAGCATTTT. As protein: CASSTQTVQPQHF. The chain carries TRBV19 and TRBJ1-5; no firm D call. Trimming shortened V by 4 bases and J by 7 bases, and 11 bases separated the two germline ends. Germline V CDR1 and CDR2: LNHDA, SQIVND (reference sequence). The CDR3 length is 13 residues.

This clone occurred a few times. J is TRBJ2-1 and V is TRBV7-8; 9 bases fit TRBD1. With 5 bases clipped from V and 4 bases from J, the junction kept 15 bases outside the gene matches. Germline assignment: CDR1 SGHVS and CDR2 FQNEAQ. The CDR3 is made up of 18 amino acids. CDR3 residues: CASSPPQGALALYNEQFF. Written as DNA, the CDR3 is TGTGCCAGCAGCCCCCCACAGGGGGCGCTTGCTTTGTACAATGAGCAGTTCTTC.